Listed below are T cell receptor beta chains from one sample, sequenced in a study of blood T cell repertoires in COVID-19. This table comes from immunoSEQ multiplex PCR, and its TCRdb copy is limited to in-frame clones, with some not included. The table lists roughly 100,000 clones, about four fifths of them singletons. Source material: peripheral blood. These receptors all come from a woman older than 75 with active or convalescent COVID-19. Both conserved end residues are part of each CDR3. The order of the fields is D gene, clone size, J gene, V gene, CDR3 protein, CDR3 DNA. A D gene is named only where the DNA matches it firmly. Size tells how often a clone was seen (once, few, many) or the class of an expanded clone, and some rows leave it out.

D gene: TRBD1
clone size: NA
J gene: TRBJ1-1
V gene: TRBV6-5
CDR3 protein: CASKVYRGEAFF
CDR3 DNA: TGTGCCAGCAAGGTGTACAGGGGTGAAGCTTTCTTT

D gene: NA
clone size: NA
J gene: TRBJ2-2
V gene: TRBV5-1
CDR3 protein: CASSHGPGEGGELFF
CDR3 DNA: TGCGCCAGCAGCCACGGACCCGGCGAGGGCGGGGAGCTGTTTTTT

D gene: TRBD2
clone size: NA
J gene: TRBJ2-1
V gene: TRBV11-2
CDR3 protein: CASSFGFSGRVAEQFF
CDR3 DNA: TGTGCCAGCAGCTTTGGTTTTAGCGGGAGGGTAGCTGAGCAGTTCTTC

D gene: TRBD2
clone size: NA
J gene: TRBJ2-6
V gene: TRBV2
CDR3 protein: CASKGLAGVGPGANVLTF
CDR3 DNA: TGTGCCAGCAAAGGACTAGCGGGAGTGGGGCCTGGGGCCAACGTCCTGACTTTC

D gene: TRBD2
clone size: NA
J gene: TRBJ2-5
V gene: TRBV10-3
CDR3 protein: CAISAASGRGETQYF
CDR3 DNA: TGTGCCATCAGCGCCGCTAGCGGGAGGGGAGAGACCCAGTACTTC

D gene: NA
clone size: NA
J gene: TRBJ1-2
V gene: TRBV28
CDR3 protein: CASTGGGFYGYTF
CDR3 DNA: TGTGCCAGCACCGGGGGGGGTTTCTATGGCTACACCTTC

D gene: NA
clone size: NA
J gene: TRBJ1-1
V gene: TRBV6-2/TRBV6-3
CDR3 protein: CASSYSRSTPGAEAFF
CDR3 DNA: TGTGCCAGCAGTTACTCGAGAAGTACCCCGGGGGCTGAAGCTTTCTTT

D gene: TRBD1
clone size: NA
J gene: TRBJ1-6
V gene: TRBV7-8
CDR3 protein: CASSLGQGGSPLHF
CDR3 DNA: TGTGCCAGCAGCTTAGGACAGGGTGGATCACCCCTCCACTTT

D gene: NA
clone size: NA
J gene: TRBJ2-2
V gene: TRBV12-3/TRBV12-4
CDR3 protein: CASSPSGTGELFF
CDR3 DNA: TGTGCCAGCAGTCCGAGCGGAACCGGGGAGCTGTTTTTT

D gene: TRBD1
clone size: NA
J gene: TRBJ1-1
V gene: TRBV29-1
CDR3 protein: CSVPDRGMEAFF
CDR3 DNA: TGCAGCGTTCCAGACAGGGGGATGGAAGCTTTCTTT

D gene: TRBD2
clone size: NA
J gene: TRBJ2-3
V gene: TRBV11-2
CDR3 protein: CASSLARTSGRSDTQYF
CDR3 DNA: TGTGCCAGCAGCTTAGCTAGGACTAGCGGGAGGTCAGATACGCAGTATTTT

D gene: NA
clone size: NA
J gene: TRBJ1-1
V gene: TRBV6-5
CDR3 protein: CASSYSGQMNTEAFF
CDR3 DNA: TGTGCCAGCAGTTACTCCGGACAGATGAACACTGAAGCTTTCTTT

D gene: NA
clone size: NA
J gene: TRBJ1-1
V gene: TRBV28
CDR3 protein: CASSLLRGSDTEAFF
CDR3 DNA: TGTGCCAGCAGTTTATTGCGGGGATCGGACACTGAAGCTTTCTTT

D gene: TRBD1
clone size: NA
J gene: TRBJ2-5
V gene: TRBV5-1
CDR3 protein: CASSVGPGQGSWDQYF
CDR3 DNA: TGCGCCAGCAGCGTAGGCCCGGGACAGGGGTCCTGGGACCAGTACTTC

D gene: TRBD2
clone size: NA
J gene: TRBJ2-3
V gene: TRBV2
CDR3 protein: CASSLGLAASTDTQYF
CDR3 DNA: TGTGCCAGCAGCCTCGGACTAGCGGCAAGCACAGATACGCAGTATTTT

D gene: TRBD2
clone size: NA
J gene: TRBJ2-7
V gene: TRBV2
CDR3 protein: CASSESSGRRYEQYF
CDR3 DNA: TGTGCCAGCAGCGAATCTAGCGGGCGGCGCTACGAGCAGTACTTC

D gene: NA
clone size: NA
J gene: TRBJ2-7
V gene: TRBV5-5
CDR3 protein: CASSVGSSYEQYF
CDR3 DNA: TGTGCCAGCAGCGTCGGTAGCTCCTACGAGCAGTACTTC

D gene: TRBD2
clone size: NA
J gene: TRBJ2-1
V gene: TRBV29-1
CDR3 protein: CSVEGLSGRVYNEQFF
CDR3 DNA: TGCAGCGTTGAAGGCCTTAGCGGGAGAGTGTACAATGAGCAGTTCTTC

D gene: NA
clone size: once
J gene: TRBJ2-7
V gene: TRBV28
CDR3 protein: CASQSPNRGSGEQYF
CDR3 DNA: TGTGCCAGCCAATCTCCTAATAGGGGGTCGGGTGAGCAGTACTTC

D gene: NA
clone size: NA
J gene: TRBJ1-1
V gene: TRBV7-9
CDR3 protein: CASRRPTVNTEAFF
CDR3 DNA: TGTGCCAGCAGACGCCCCACAGTGAACACTGAAGCTTTCTTT

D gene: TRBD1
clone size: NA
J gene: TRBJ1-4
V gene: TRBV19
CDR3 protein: CASSVTGGNEKLFF
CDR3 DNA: TGTGCCAGTAGTGTGACAGGGGGGAATGAAAAACTGTTTTTT

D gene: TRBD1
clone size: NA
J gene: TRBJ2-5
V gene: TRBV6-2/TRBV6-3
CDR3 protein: CASSYGRGRGETQYF
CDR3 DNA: TGTGCCAGCAGTTACGGCAGGGGGCGAGGGGAGACCCAGTACTTC

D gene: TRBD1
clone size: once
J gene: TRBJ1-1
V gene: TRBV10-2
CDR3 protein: CAGWTGAWNTEAFF
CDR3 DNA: TGCGCCGGATGGACAGGGGCCTGGAACACTGAAGCTTTCTTT

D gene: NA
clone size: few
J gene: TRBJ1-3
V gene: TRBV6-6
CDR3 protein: CASTLGVSGNTIYF
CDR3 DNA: TGTGCCAGCACTCTAGGGGTCTCTGGAAACACCATATATTTT

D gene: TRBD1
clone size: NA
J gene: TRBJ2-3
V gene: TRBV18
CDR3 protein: CASSPLQGRTDTQYF
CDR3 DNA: TGTGCCAGCTCACCTTTACAGGGGCGGACAGATACGCAGTATTTT

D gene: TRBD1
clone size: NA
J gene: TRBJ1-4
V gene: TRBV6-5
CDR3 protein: CATSGGASNEKLFF
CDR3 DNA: TGTGCCACCTCAGGGGGCGCATCTAATGAAAAACTGTTTTTT

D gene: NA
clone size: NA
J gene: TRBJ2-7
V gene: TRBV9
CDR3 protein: CASSKIGASYEQYF
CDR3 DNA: TGTGCCAGCAGCAAGATTGGGGCTTCCTACGAGCAGTACTTC

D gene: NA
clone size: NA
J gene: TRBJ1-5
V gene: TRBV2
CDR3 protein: CASSDRSPRVSNQPQHF
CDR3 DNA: TGTGCCAGCAGCGACAGGAGCCCCAGGGTGAGCAATCAGCCCCAGCATTTT

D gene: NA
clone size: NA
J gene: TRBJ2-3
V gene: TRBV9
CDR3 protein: CASSAQAPSTDTQYF
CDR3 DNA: TGTGCCAGCAGCGCCCAGGCCCCTAGCACAGATACGCAGTATTTT

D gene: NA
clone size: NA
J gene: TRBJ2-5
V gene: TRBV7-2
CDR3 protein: CASSSPHGGPKETQYF
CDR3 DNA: TGTGCCAGCAGCTCCCCCCACGGGGGGCCTAAGGAGACCCAGTACTTC

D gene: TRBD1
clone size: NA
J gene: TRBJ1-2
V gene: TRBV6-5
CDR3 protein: CASSQTGGYGYTF
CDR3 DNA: TGTGCCAGCAGCCAGACAGGGGGCTATGGCTACACCTTC

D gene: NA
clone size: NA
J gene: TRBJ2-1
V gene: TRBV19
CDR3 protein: CASRPRVAYNEQFF
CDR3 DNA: TGTGCCAGTAGACCCAGGGTTGCTTACAATGAGCAGTTCTTC

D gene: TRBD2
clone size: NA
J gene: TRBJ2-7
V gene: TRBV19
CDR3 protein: CASSILASGLYEQYF
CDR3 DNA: TGTGCCAGTAGTATCTTGGCTAGCGGACTCTATGAGCAGTACTTC

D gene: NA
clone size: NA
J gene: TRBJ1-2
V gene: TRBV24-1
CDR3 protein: CATSAPEYGYTF
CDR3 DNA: TGTGCCACCAGCGCTCCGGAGTATGGCTACACCTTC

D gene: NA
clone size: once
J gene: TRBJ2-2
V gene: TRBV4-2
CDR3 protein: CASPPGNTGELFF
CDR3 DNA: TGTGCCAGTCCACCAGGGAACACCGGGGAGCTGTTTTTT

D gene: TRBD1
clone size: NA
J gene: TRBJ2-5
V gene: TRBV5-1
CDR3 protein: CASSLRDRTQETQYF
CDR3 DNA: TGCGCCAGCAGCCTAAGGGACAGGACACAAGAGACCCAGTACTTC

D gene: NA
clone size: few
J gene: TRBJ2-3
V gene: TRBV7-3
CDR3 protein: CASSLMGRGTDTQYF
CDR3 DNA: TGTGCCAGCAGCTTAATGGGCAGAGGGACAGATACGCAGTATTTT

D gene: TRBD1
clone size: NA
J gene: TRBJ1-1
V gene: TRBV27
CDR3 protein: CASSLFGTGGMNTEAFF
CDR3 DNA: TGTGCCAGCAGTTTATTTGGGACAGGGGGGATGAACACTGAAGCTTTCTTT

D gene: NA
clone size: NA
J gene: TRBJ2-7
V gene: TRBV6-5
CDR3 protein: CASSYSTQGLYEQYF
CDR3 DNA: TGTGCCAGCAGTTACTCGACGCAGGGATTATACGAGCAGTACTTC

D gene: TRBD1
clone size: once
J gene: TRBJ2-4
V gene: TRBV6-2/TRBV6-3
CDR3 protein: CASSLSPGQGALAKNIQYF
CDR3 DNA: TGTGCCAGCAGTTTATCACCGGGACAGGGGGCTTTAGCCAAAAACATTCAGTACTTC

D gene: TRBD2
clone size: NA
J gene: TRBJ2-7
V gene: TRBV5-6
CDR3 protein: CASSLRISGIPYEQYF
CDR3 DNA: TGTGCCAGCAGCTTAAGGATTAGCGGGATACCCTACGAGCAGTACTTC

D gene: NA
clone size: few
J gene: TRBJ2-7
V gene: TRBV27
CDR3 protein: CASSLGPGDEQYF
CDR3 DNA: TGTGCCAGCAGTTTAGGTCCCGGGGACGAGCAGTACTTC

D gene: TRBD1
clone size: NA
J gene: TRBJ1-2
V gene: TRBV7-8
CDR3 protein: CASSLGQIRYGYTF
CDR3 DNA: TGTGCCAGCAGCCTGGGACAGATACGCTATGGCTACACCTTC

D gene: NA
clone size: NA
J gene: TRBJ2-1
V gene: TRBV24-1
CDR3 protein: CATSNKAAGEQFF
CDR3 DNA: TGTGCCACCAGTAATAAAGCGGCTGGTGAGCAGTTCTTC

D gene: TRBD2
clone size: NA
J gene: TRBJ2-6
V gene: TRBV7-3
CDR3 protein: CASSPGGPGANVLTF
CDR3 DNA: TGTGCCAGCAGCCCGGGAGGGCCGGGGGCCAACGTCCTGACTTTC

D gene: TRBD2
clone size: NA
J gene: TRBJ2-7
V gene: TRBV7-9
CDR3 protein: CASSRPGLAGSYEQYF
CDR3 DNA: TGTGCCAGCAGCCGGCCAGGACTAGCCGGCTCCTACGAGCAGTACTTC

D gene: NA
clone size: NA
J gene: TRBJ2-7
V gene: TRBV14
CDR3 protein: CASSQMREYEQYF
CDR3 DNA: TGTGCCAGCAGCCAAATGAGGGAGTACGAGCAGTACTTC

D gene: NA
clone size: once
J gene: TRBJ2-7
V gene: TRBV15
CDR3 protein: CATSRNLAYEQYF
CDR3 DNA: TGTGCCACCAGCAGAAACTTAGCCTACGAGCAGTACTTC

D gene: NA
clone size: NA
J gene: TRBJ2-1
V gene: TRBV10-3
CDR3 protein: CAISDPISSYNEQFF
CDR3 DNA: TGTGCCATCAGTGATCCCATTAGCTCCTACAATGAGCAGTTCTTC

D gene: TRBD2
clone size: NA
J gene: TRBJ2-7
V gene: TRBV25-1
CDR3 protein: CASSDGLDYEQYF
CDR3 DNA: TGTGCCAGCAGTGACGGACTAGACTACGAGCAGTACTTC

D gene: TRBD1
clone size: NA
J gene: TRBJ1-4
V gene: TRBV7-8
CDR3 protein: CASSSDRGREKLFF
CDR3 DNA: TGTGCCAGCAGCTCAGACAGGGGGCGGGAAAAACTGTTTTTT

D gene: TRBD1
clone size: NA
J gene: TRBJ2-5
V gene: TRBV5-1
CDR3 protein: CASSPGTGQETQYF
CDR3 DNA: TGCGCCAGCAGCCCCGGGACAGGCCAAGAGACCCAGTACTTC

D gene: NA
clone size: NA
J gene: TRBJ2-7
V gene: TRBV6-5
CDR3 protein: CASSYHTEATYEQYF
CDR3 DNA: TGTGCCAGCAGTTACCACACGGAGGCGACCTACGAGCAGTACTTC

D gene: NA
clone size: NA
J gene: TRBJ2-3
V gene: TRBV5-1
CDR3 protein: CASRPWGVGDTQYF
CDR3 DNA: TGTGCCAGCCGCCCCTGGGGGGTAGGGGATACGCAGTATTTT

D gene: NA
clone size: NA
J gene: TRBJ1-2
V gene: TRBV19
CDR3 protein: CASMGGAYDGYTF
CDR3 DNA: TGTGCCAGTATGGGGGGAGCGTACGATGGCTACACCTTC

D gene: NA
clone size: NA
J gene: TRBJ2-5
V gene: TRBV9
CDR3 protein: CASSVDSGQETQYF
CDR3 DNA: TGTGCCAGCAGCGTAGATTCAGGCCAAGAGACCCAGTACTTC

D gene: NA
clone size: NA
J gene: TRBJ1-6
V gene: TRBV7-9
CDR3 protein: CASSQDTGWNSPLHF
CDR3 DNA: TGTGCCAGCAGCCAAGACACGGGATGGAATTCACCCCTCCACTTT